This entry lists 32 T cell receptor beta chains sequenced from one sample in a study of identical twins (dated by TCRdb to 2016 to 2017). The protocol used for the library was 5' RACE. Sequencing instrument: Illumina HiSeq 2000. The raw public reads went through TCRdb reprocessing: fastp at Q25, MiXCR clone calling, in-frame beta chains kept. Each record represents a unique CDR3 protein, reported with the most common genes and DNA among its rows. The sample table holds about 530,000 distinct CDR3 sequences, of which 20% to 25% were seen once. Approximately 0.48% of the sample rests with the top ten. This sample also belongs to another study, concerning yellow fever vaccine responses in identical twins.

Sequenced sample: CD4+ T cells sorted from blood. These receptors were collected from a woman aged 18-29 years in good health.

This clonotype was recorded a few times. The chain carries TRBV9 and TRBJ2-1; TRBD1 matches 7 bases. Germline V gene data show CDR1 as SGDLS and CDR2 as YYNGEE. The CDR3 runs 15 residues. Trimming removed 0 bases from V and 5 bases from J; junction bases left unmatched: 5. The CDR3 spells CASSVGYRGNNEQFF. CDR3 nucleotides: TGTGCCAGCAGCGTAGGATACAGGGGAAACAATGAGCAGTTCTTC.

CDR3 protein: CASGSFPSYEQFF. The CDR3, as DNA: TGTGCTAGTGGTTCTTTTCCGAGCTATGAGCAGTTCTTC. The chain employs TRBV12-5 and TRBJ2-1; D not resolved. Trimming cost V 4 bases and J 8 bases, with 12 bases left between them. The CDR3 totals 13 residues. The germline V gene has CDR1 LGHNT and CDR2 FRNRAP.

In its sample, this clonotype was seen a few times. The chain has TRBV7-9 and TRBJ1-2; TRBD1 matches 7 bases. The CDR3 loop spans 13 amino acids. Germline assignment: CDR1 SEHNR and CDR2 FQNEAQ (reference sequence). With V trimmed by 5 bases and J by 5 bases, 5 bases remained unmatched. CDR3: CASSTGTEYGYTF. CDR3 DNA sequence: TGTGCCAGCAGCACCGGGACAGAATATGGCTACACCTTC.

The CDR3 bases are TGTGCCAGCAGTGAAAGGAAGGGGTCTAAGGATGAGCAGTTCTTC. Its protein product is CASSERKGSKDEQFF. V is TRBV25-1 and J is TRBJ2-1; a weak D match, TRBD1 (5 bases). V shed 2 bases and J shed 8 bases, with 16 bases lying between them. CDR3 length: 15 residues. In germline, CDR1 is MGHDK, CDR2 SYGVNS.

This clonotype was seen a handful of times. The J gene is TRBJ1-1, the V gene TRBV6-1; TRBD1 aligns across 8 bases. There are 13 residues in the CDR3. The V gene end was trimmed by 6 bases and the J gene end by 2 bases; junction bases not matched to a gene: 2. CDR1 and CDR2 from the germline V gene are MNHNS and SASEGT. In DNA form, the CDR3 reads TGTGCCAGCAGGGGACAGGTCAACACTGAAGCTTTCTTT. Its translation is CASRGQVNTEAFF.

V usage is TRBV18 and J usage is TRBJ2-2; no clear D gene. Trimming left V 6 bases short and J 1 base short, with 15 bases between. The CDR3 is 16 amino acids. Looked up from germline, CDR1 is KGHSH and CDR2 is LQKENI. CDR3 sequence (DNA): TGTGCCAGCTCCGTAAACGCCCAAGGGAACACCGGGGAGCTGTTTTTT. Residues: CASSVNAQGNTGELFF.

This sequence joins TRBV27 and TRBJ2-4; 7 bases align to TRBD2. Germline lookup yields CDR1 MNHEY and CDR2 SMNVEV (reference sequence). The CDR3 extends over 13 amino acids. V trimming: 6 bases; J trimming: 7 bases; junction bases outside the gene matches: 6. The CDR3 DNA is TGTGCCAGCAGGGGGGGGAGAGGGAACATTCAGTACTTC. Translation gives CASRGGRGNIQYF.

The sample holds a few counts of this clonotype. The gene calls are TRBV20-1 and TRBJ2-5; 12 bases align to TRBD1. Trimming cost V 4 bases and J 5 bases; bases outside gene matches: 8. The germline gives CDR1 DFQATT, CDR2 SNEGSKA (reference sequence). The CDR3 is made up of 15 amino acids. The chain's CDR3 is CSAIPGTGGRETQYF. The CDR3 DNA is TGCAGTGCTATTCCCGGGACAGGGGGCCGGGAGACCCAGTACTTC.

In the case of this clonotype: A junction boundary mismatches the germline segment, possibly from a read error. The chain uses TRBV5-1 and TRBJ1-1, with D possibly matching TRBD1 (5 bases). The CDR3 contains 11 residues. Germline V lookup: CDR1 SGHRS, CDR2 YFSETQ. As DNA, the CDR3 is TGCGCCAGCAGAAGCACCTCGGACACTATTTTT. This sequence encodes CASRSTSDTIF.

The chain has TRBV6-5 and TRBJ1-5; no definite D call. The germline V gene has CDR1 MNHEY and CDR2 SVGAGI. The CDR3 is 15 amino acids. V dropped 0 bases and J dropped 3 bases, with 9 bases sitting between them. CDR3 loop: CASSYSSGDNQPQHF. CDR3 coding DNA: TGTGCCAGCAGTTACTCGAGTGGGGACAATCAGCCCCAGCATTTT.

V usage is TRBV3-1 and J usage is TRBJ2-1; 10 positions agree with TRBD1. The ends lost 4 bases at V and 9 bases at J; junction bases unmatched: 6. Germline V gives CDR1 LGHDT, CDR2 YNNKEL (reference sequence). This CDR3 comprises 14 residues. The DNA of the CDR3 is TGTGCCAGCAGCCCACGACAGGGGGCGGTTGAGCAGTTCTTC. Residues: CASSPRQGAVEQFF.

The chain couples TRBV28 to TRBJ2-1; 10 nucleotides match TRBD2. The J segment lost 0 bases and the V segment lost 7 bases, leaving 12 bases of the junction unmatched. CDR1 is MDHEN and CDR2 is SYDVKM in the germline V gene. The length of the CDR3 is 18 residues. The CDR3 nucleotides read TGTGCCAGCAAGGGGCGGACTAGCGGACTTTACTCCTACAATGAGCAGTTCTTC. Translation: CASKGRTSGLYSYNEQFF.

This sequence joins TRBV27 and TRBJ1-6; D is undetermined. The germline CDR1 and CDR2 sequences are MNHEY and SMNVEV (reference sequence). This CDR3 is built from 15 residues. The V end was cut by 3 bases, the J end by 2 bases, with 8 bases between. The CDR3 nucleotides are TGTGCCAGCAGTTTGGGCGGGGCCTATAATTCACCCCTCCACTTT. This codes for CASSLGGAYNSPLHF.

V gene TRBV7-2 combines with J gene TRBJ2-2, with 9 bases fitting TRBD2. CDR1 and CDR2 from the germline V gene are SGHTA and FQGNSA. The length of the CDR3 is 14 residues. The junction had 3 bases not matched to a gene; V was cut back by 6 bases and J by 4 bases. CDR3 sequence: CASRASGTTGELFF. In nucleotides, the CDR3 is TGTGCCAGCAGAGCTAGCGGGACCACCGGGGAGCTGTTTTTT. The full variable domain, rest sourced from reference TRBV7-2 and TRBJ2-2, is GAGVSQSPSNKVTEKGKDVELRCDPISGHTALYWYRQSLGQGLEFLIYFQGNSAPDKSGLPSDRFSAERTGGSVSTLTIQRTQQEDSAVYLCASRASGTTGELFFGEGSRLTVL.

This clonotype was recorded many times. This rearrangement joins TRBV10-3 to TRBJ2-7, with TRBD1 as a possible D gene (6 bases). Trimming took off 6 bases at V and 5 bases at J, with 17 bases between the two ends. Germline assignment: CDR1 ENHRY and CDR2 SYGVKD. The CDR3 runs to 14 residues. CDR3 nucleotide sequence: TGTGCCATCAGGGAAACAGGGCAATTCGACGAGCAGTACTTC. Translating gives CAIRETGQFDEQYF.

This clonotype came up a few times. The CDR3 region is CASSLPGTFYNEQFF. The CDR3 region has the DNA TGTGCCAGCAGCCTACCCGGGACATTCTACAATGAGCAGTTCTTC. The chain carries TRBV3-1 and TRBJ2-1, with D possibly matching TRBD1 (6 bases). In germline, CDR1 is LGHDT, CDR2 YNNKEL (reference sequence). V was clipped by 4 bases and J by 3 bases, with 13 bases between them. The CDR3 extends over 15 amino acids.

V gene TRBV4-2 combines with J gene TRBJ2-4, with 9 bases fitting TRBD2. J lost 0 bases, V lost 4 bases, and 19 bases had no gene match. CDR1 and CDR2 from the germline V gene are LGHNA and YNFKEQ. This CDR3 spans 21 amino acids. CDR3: CASSPGTSCGRPFLAKNIQYF. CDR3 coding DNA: TGTGCCAGCAGCCCAGGGACTAGCTGCGGCCGTCCCTTTCTAGCCAAAAACATTCAGTACTTC.

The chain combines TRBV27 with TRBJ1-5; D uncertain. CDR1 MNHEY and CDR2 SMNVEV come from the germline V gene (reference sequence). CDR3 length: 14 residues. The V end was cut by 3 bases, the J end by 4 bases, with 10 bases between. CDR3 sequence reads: CASSLGSGNQPQHF. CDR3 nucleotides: TGTGCCAGCAGTTTGGGGAGTGGGAATCAGCCCCAGCATTTT.

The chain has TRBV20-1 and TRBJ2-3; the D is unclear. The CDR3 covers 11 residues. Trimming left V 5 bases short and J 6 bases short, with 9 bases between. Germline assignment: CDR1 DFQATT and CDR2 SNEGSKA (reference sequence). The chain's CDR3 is CSAPQPDTQYF. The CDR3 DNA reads TGCAGTGCTCCACAGCCGGATACGCAGTATTTT.

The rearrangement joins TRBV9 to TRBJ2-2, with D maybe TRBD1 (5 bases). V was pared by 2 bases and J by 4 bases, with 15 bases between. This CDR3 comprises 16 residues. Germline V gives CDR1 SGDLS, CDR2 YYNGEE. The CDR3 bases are TGTGCCAGCAGCGTGGGTGGGGCCGAGAGCACCGGGGAGCTGTTTTTT. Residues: CASSVGGAESTGELFF. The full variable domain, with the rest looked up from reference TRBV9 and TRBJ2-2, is DSGVTQTPKHLITATGQRVTLRCSPRSGDLSVYWYQQSLDQGLQFLIQYYNGEERAKGNILERFSAQQFPDLHSELNLSSLELGDSALYFCASSVGGAESTGELFFGEGSRLTVL.

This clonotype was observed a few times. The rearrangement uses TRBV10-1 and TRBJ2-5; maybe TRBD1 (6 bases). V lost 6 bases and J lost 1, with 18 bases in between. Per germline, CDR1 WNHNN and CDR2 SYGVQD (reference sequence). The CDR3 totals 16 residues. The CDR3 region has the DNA TGCGCCAGCAGCGAAGACAGGACCCGGGGCCAAGAGACCCAGTACTTC. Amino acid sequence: CASSEDRTRGQETQYF.

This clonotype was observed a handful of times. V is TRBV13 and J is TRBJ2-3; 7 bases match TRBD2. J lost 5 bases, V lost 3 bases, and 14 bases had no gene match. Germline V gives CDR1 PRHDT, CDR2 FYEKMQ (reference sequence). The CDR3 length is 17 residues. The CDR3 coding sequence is TGTGCCAGCAGCTTGGAAGCCCTAGCGGTCCTTGGAGATACGCAGTATTTT. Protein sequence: CASSLEALAVLGDTQYF.

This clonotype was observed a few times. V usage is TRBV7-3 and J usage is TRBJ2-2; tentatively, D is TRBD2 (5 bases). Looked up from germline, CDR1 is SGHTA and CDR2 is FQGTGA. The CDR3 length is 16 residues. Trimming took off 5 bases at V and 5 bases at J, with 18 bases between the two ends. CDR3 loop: CASSTRGQLGTGELFF. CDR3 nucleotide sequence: TGTGCCAGCAGCACCCGGGGTCAATTGGGGACCGGGGAGCTGTTTTTT.

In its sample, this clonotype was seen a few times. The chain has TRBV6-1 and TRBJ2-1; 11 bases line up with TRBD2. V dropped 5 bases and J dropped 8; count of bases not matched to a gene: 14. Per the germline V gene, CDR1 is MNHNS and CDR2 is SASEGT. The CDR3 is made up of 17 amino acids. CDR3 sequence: CASSPRVLAGAFHEQFF. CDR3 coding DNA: TGTGCCAGCAGTCCCAGGGTACTAGCGGGGGCCTTTCATGAGCAGTTCTTC.

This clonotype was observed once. The DNA for the CDR3 is TGCAGCTTTGTCGGAAAGAACTCCTACGAGCAGTACTTC. The encoded protein is CSFVGKNSYEQYF. The V call is TRBV20-1, the J call TRBJ2-7, with D hard to call. Germline lookup yields CDR1 DFQATT and CDR2 SNEGSKA (reference sequence). This CDR3 region has 13 residues.

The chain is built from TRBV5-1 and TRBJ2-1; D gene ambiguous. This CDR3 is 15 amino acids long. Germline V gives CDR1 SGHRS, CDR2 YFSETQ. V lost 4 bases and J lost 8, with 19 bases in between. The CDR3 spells CASSPEDPAADEQFF. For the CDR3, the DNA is TGCGCCAGCAGCCCCGAGGACCCGGCTGCGGATGAGCAGTTCTTC.

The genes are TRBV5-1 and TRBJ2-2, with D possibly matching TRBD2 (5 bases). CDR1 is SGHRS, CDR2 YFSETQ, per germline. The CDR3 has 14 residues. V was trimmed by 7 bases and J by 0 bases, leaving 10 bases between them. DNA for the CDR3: TGCGCCAGCTCGGGATTCGCGAACACCGGGGAGCTGTTTTTT. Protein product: CASSGFANTGELFF. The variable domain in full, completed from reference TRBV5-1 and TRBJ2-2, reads KAGVTQTPRYLIKTRGQQVTLSCSPISGHRSVSWYQQTPGQGLQFLFEYFSETQRNKGNFPGRFSGRQFSNSRSEMNVSTLELGDSALYLCASSGFANTGELFFGEGSRLTVL.

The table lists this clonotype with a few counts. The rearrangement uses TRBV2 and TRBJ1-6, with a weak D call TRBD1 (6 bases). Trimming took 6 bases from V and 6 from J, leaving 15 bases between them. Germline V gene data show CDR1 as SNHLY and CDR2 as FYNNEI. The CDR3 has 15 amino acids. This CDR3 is CASSLEGVSNSPLHF. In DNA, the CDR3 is TGTGCCAGCAGCCTCGAGGGGGTTTCTAATTCACCCCTCCACTTT.

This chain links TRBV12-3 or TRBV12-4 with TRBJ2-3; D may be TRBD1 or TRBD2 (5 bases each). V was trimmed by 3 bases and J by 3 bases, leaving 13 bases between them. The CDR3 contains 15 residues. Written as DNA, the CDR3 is TGTGCCAGCAGTTTTGGGGGAATGGTTACAGATACGCAGTATTTT. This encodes CASSFGGMVTDTQYF.

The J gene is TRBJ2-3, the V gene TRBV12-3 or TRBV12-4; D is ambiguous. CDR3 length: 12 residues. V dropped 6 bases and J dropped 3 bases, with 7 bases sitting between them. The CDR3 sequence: CASSYWTDTQYF. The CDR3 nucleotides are TGTGCCAGCAGCTACTGGACAGATACGCAGTATTTT.

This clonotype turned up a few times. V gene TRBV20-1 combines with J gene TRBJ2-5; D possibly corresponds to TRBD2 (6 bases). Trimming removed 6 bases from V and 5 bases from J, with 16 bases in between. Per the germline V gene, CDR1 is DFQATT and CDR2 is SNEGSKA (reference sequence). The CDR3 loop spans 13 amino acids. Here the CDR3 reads CSAGSWAGETQYF. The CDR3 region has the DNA TGCAGTGCGGGGTCTTGGGCGGGGGAGACCCAGTACTTC.

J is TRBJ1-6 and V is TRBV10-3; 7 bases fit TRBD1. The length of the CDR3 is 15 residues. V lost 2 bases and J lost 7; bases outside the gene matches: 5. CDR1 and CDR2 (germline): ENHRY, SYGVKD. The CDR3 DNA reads TGTGCCATCAGTGAGGCCGGGACAGCCAATTCACCCCTCCACTTT. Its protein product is CAISEAGTANSPLHF.